This TCR beta chain was sequenced for a study of shared clonotypes between healthy human individuals. Study at large: The donors, a couple of women and three men, were aged 18 to 49. Findings and caveats of the study: Genetic and exposure-history diversity was limited by the few donors.

In the sorted-subset replicate PCRs, 200 ng DNA, tens of thousands of T cell genomes, was used. The method was immunoSEQ multiplex PCR; TCRdb's version includes in-frame clones alone and lacks a portion of them. The profile shows fewer than 1.4 million clones, around 78% of them singletons. With regard to this clone: What it binds is unknown.

The clonotype was recovered from a young man in good health. Some clones in this sample may be carry-over from other donors' samples. Material: memory CD4+ T cells from PBMCs. Regarding subset: CD45RA-negative fraction.

The CDR3 loop is CASSETGTLHF. CDR3 sequence (DNA): TGTGCCAGCAGCGAGACAGGAACTCTGCATTTT. The J gene is TRBJ1-5, the V gene TRBV6-1; a possible D gene is TRBD1 (6 bases). Germline values: CDR1 MNHNS, CDR2 SASEGT. The V end lost 6 bases, the J end lost 15 bases, and 15 bases lay between the germline ends. The CDR3 has 11 amino acids.